This T cell receptor beta chain was observed in a study of response to subunit inactivated influenza vaccine. Study-wide results and caveats: That few new T cells are recruited by each seasonal influenza vaccination was the authors' suggestion.

This clonotype was seen a handful of times. The antigen is unknown. The CDR3 is made up of 16 amino acids. Losses at the gene ends were 9 bases for V and 1 base for J; bases not matched to a gene: 10. Per germline, CDR1 KGHDR and CDR2 SFDVKD. TCRdb re-analysed the RT-PCR reads in MiXCR, keeping a single row per CDR3 protein. The data hold about 700,000 distinct CDR3 sequences, with more than 11% observed a single time. J is TRBJ2-2 and V is TRBV24-1, with TRBD1 identical over 7 bases. Sequences were derived from PBMCs from blood, sampled about 14 days before vaccination. This TCR derives from a middle-aged man who received an inactivated influenza vaccine. CDR3 sequence reads: CATGQVDRENTGELFF. The CDR3, as DNA: TGTGCCACCGGACAAGTAGACAGGGAGAACACCGGGGAGCTGTTTTTT.